This T cell receptor (beta chain) was obtained from a study of cytomegalovirus exposure and HLA in healthy donors. Study conclusions and caveats: Later on, a genetic analysis was performed. It linked a missense variant in DCLRE1C with V- and J-gene trimming of TCR beta. CMV antigen specificity of a few CMV-associated chains was confirmed in vitro. Available immune exposure information covered CMV serostatus only. Several of the most significant clusters were apparently associated with common viral pathogens in a later analysis.

Germline loops: CDR1 ENHRY, CDR2 SYGVKD. The CDR3 loop spans 14 amino acids. With 60 Vbeta and 13 Jbeta primers, the PCR was carried out. TCRdb's copy holds only in-frame clones and misses some; the assay was immunoSEQ multiplex PCR. This repertoire shows more than 65,000 clones, roughly 74% found once; its top ten account for 6.2%. This clone was found once. The target antigen is unknown. At one end the junction does not follow the germline gene, possibly because of a read error. Sequencing input: PBMCs. The sequence was collected from a woman aged 45-65 years in good health and CMV-seropositive. This chain links TRBV10-3 with TRBJ2-5; D is unclear. The CDR3, as DNA: TGTGCCAGCAGTGACTCAGCGCTCCGCCAGACCCAGTACTTC. Its translation is CASSDSALRQTQYF.